This TCR beta chain appears in the sequencing data of a study of blood T cell repertoires in COVID-19. Libraries were prepared by immunoSEQ multiplex PCR; TCRdb keeps only in-frame clonotypes and omits some of them. The table lists approximately 210,000 clones, around nine tenths of them singletons. The germline V and J ends were trimmed by 4 bases and 0 bases, with 3 bases remaining between them. The CDR3 totals 12 residues. The germline gives CDR1 MNHEY, CDR2 SVGEGT. In the case of this clone: A much larger clone sits a single nucleotide away, making a read error possible. The sample contains more than one DNA sequence encoding this CDR3.

This receptor was obtained from a woman aged 40-49 years who had recovered from COVID-19. V is TRBV6-2 or TRBV6-3 and J is TRBJ1-1; D is unresolved. The sequencing sample was made of peripheral blood. In DNA form, the CDR3 reads TGTGCCAGCAGTTCTGTGAACACTGAAGCTTTCTTT. Protein: CASSSVNTEAFF.